This T cell receptor beta chain was sequenced in a study of cytomegalovirus exposure and HLA in healthy donors. General study findings and limits: Immune exposure was documented only through CMV serostatus.

Both 60 Vbeta primers and 13 Jbeta primers went into the PCR. TCRdb's table, derived via immunoSEQ multiplex PCR, lists solely in-frame clones and lacks some. The data contain fewer than 200,000 clones, about 77% of them singletons. About this clone: Its antigen is not identified.

The TCR sequence derives from a man younger than 45 in good health and CMV-seronegative. The sample taken for sequencing was PBMCs.

The CDR3 DNA is TGTGCCAGCAGCCAGGGCCCTAGCAATCAGCCCCAGCATTTT. This sequence encodes CASSQGPSNQPQHF. The J gene is TRBJ1-5, the V gene TRBV5-6; a possible D gene is TRBD1 (5 bases). Germline CDR1 and CDR2: SGHDT and YYEEEE. This CDR3 contains 14 residues. V was shortened by 4 bases and J by 0 bases, with 8 bases between the two germline ends.